The 17 T cell receptor beta chains listed next were all sequenced from one sample in a study of blood T cells in healthy people across ages. A J-beta primer mix and a sample-barcoded 5' primer were used in a second PCR of roughly 7 to 12 cycles. MiXCR, run by TCRdb on the 5' RACE reads, gives a single entry per CDR3 protein. The sample has 600,000 to 900,000 distinct CDR3 sequences, approximately 24% seen once. The same data also contributed to another study, on T cells of mothers and their children.

Sequencing was done on a sample of blood. The receptors derive from a boy aged 5 to 17 in good health.

The chain carries TRBV6-2 or TRBV6-3 and TRBJ1-2, with D hard to call. The CDR3 is 13 amino acids. Germline CDR1 MNHEY, CDR2 SVGEGT. V gave up 6 bases and J gave up 8 bases, with 16 bases separating them. This chain's CDR3 is CASRGLAAGGYTF. The CDR3 bases are TGTGCCAGCAGGGGTTTAGCGGCGGGCGGCTACACCTTC.

The table lists this clonotype with a few counts. The chain joins TRBV29-1 to TRBJ1-4, with D unclear. The CDR3 runs to 13 residues. The germline V and J ends were trimmed by 4 bases and 10 bases, with 16 bases remaining between them. Germline CDR1 SQVTM, CDR2 ANQGSEA. In DNA, the CDR3 is TGCAGCGTTGGTCTCACCTTAGAGGGAAAACTGTTTTTT. It codes for CSVGLTLEGKLFF.

This clonotype was detected once. The chain joins TRBV5-1 to TRBJ2-5; no clear D. The DNA end is a closer match to TRBJ2-7, so the J assignment may be wrong. The CDR3 totals 13 residues. Germline V gene sequence: CDR1 SGHRS, CDR2 YFSETQ. The CDR3 spells CASSLELGTEQYF. CDR3 nucleotide sequence: TGCGCCAGCAGCTTAGAATTGGGAACCGAGCAGTACTTC.

The chain links TRBV20-1 to TRBJ2-7; 9 nucleotides agree with TRBD2. Germline CDR1 is DFQATT and CDR2 is SNEGSKA (reference sequence). The CDR3 consists of 12 residues. The DNA of the CDR3 is TGCAGCTACTTTAGCGGGGGTTACGAGCAGTACTTC. This encodes CSYFSGGYEQYF.

This clonotype has a handful of counts. V and J are TRBV11-2 and TRBJ2-7, with D perhaps TRBD1 (6 bases). Trimming removed 6 bases at V and 2 bases at J, with 20 bases between. CDR1 is SGHAT, CDR2 FQNNGV, per germline. The CDR3 totals 16 residues. The CDR3, as DNA: TGTGCCAGCAGTCCTAGGACAGAAATGAGTACCTACGAGCAGTACTTC. Amino acids: CASSPRTEMSTYEQYF.

A few counts support this clonotype. The CDR3 nucleotides are TGCGCCAGCTCTCCTCAGGGGGGCACCTCCTACAATGAGCAGTTCTTC. Translated, it gives CASSPQGGTSYNEQFF. The chain combines TRBV5-1 with TRBJ2-1; TRBD1 is a possible D gene (7 bases). Germline CDR1 SGHRS, CDR2 YFSETQ. This CDR3 spans 16 amino acids. Trimming removed 7 bases from V and 0 bases from J, with 17 bases in between.

A few counts support this clonotype. The rearrangement joins TRBV7-2 to TRBJ2-2; 7 bases line up with TRBD1. The CDR3 runs to 15 residues. Trimming cost V 3 bases and J 6 bases; bases outside gene matches: 7. Germline lookup yields CDR1 SGHTA and CDR2 FQGNSA. The CDR3 sequence is CASSLVRTGAGELFF. The DNA of the CDR3 is TGTGCCAGCAGCTTGGTCAGGACAGGAGCCGGGGAGCTGTTTTTT.

The table lists this clonotype with a few counts. The gene calls are TRBV7-9 and TRBJ2-5; no firm D call. Germline V CDR1 and CDR2: SEHNR, FQNEAQ (reference sequence). V was cut by 5 bases and J by 3 bases, with 16 bases left in between. CDR3 length: 15 residues. The CDR3 is CASSGASTWEETQYF. The DNA for the CDR3 is TGTGCCAGCAGCGGAGCTAGTACCTGGGAAGAGACCCAGTACTTC.

This clonotype showed up just a few times. The rearrangement joins TRBV7-2 to TRBJ1-4; the D is unclear. CDR1 is SGHTA and CDR2 is FQGNSA in the germline V gene. V was clipped by 0 bases and J by 7 bases, with 18 bases between them. The CDR3 runs 17 residues. CDR3 bases: TGTGCCAGCAGCTTAGCCCCCCTTCGGGCCCCAATTGAAAAACTGTTTTTT. The encoded protein is CASSLAPLRAPIEKLFF.

The chain joins TRBV15 to TRBJ1-4; 8 bases map to TRBD1. The CDR3 contains 14 residues. Germline V lookup: CDR1 LNHNV, CDR2 YYDKDF (reference sequence). J was trimmed by 8 bases and V by 3 bases; bases with no gene match: 5. The CDR3 nucleotides are TGTGCCACCAGCAGCAGGGGGCTGTGGGAAAAACTGTTTTTT. It translates to CATSSRGLWEKLFF.

About this clonotype: The CDR3 end shows no conserved phenylalanine or tryptophan, and so a read error is likely. The chain uses TRBV3-1 and TRBJ2-3; the match to TRBD2 covers 11 bases. Germline loops: CDR1 LGHDT, CDR2 YNNKEL (reference sequence). Trimming cost V 2 bases and J 2 bases; bases outside gene matches: 3. CDR3 length: 16 residues. The CDR3 spells CASSQLAGGTTDTQYC. The CDR3 DNA follows: TGTGCCAGCAGCCAACTAGCGGGGGGCACCACAGATACGCAGTATTGT.

This rearrangement joins TRBV5-6 to TRBJ1-4; 7 bases match TRBD1. J gave up 6 bases and V 4 bases, and 9 bases lay outside the gene matches. Germline CDR1 and CDR2: SGHDT and YYEEEE. The CDR3 is made up of 15 amino acids. CDR3 bases: TGTGCCAGCAGCCCCAGGGGGAAGGAAGATGAAAAACTGTTTTTT. It is translated as CASSPRGKEDEKLFF.

V is TRBV29-1 and J is TRBJ2-1; D tentatively fits TRBD1 or TRBD2 (5 bases each). The CDR3 contains 14 residues. Trimming stripped 7 bases from V and 8 bases from J, with 21 bases between. Germline V gives CDR1 SQVTM, CDR2 ANQGSEA. CDR3 coding DNA: TGCAGCGCTCAACGGGGAGTATTGGGGCATGAGCAGTTCTTC. Its protein is CSAQRGVLGHEQFF.

V usage is TRBV5-1 and J usage is TRBJ2-5, with D perhaps assigned TRBD1 or TRBD2 (6 bases each). The CDR3 loop spans 16 amino acids. Per germline, CDR1 SGHRS and CDR2 YFSETQ. With 0 bases removed from V and 3 bases from J, the gap between germline ends came to 15 bases. CDR3 sequence (DNA): TGCGCCAGCAGCTTGGGGGACGGGGGCGAGGAAGAGACCCAGTACTTC. Encoded protein: CASSLGDGGEEETQYF.

The chain employs TRBV29-1 and TRBJ2-1; 9 bases are a match to TRBD2. The CDR3 runs to 14 residues. V dropped 2 bases and J dropped 2; count of bases not matched to a gene: 1. Germline lookup yields CDR1 SQVTM and CDR2 ANQGSEA. CDR3 loop: CSVELAGTYNEQFF. The CDR3 region has the DNA TGCAGCGTTGAACTAGCGGGGACCTACAATGAGCAGTTCTTC.

The chain uses TRBV11-3 and TRBJ2-1, with 14 bases matching TRBD2. CDR3 length: 18 amino acids. Per the germline V gene, CDR1 is SGHNT and CDR2 is YENEEA. The junction had 7 bases not matched to a gene; V was cut back by 4 bases and J by 2 bases. The CDR3 sequence: CASSSGTSGGTTYNEQFF. The CDR3 DNA is TGTGCCAGCAGCTCCGGGACTAGCGGGGGAACCACCTACAATGAGCAGTTCTTC.

There are many counts of this clonotype. The rearrangement uses TRBV5-1 and TRBJ2-5; D may be TRBD2 (6 bases). CDR3 length: 15 amino acids. From germline, CDR1 is SGHRS and CDR2 YFSETQ. The V end was cut by 0 bases, the J end by 4 bases, with 13 bases between. The CDR3 here is CASSLGQGGGETQYF. CDR3 sequence (DNA): TGCGCCAGCAGCTTGGGTCAGGGAGGAGGAGAGACCCAGTACTTC.